This T cell receptor (beta chain) was recovered during a study of blood T cell repertoires in COVID-19. Study context: From the United States, Italy and Spain came samples of acute and convalescent COVID-19.

The CDR3 runs to 17 residues. In germline, CDR1 is MNHEY, CDR2 SVGEGT. V trimming: 6 bases; J trimming: 4 bases; junction bases outside the gene matches: 11. Across 24 US areas, participants ranged in age from 18 to 89 years. Researchers sorted participants into cohorts using their self-reported clinical history. The table came from immunoSEQ multiplex PCR; TCRdb's copy has only in-frame clones and leaves some out. The sample shows about 170,000 clones, around 83% of them seen only once. This clone was seen just once. The sample taken for sequencing was PBMCs or T cells enriched from blood (not recorded which). The chain combines TRBV6-2 or TRBV6-3 with TRBJ2-7; 14 bases match TRBD2. This sequence was found in a woman aged 45-65 years in a cohort exposed to, infected with or recovered from COVID-19 (not recorded which). The CDR3 loop reads CASSMGDGTSGGYEQYF. CDR3 nucleotide sequence: TGTGCCAGCAGCATGGGGGACGGGACTAGCGGGGGTTACGAGCAGTACTTC.